A selection of T cell receptor beta chains follows, all from one sample in a study of T cells in Graves' hyperthyroidism and ophthalmopathy. Via MiXCR, TCRdb re-called the multiplex PCR reads, giving one row per CDR3 protein. The table lists roughly 530,000 distinct CDR3 sequences, 17% of them singletons, with approximately 15% in the top ten. The specimen was blood. The receptors come from a woman younger than 35 with Graves' ophthalmopathy. CDR3s include the opening cysteine and the closing phenylalanine or tryptophan. Fields, in order: J gene, clone size, CDR3 length, D gene, V gene, CDR3 protein, CDR3 DNA. The D gene is left open where the match is weak. The size entry is marked missing in some rows and otherwise reads once, few, many or a size class.

TRBJ2-5 | many | 14 | TRBD2 | TRBV20-1 | CSARTRTRRETQYF | TGCAGTGCTAGAACAAGGACTAGAAGAGAGACCCAGTACTTC
TRBJ2-5 | NA | 15 | NA | TRBV5-1 | CASSSEGRVMETQYF | TGCGCCAGCAGCTCCGAGGGGCGGGTCATGGAGACCCAGTACTTC
TRBJ1-2 | few | 15 | TRBD1 | TRBV12-3/TRBV12-4 | CASIRQGAANYGYTF | TGTGCCAGCATCCGACAGGGGGCCGCTAACTATGGCTACACCTTC
TRBJ1-2 | few | 14 | TRBD1 | TRBV10-3 | CAISGTGVNYGYTF | TGTGCCATCAGTGGGACAGGGGTTAACTATGGCTACACCTTC
TRBJ1-1 | NA | 16 | TRBD1 | TRBV4-1 | CASSQGLGQGGRGAFF | TGCGCCAGCAGCCAAGGCCTGGGACAGGGCGGAAGGGGAGCTTTCTTT
TRBJ2-3 | many | 13 | NA | TRBV27 | CASSYENTDTQYF | TGTGCCAGCAGTTACGAGAACACAGATACGCAGTATTTT
TRBJ2-1 | NA | 16 | NA | TRBV6-2/TRBV6-3 | CASERGDIASYNEQFF | TGTGCCAGCGAGAGAGGGGACATAGCAAGCTACAATGAGCAGTTCTTC
TRBJ1-1 | NA | 18 | TRBD1 | TRBV6-2/TRBV6-3 | CASSYPLTPDRSNTETFF | TGTGCCAGCAGCTACCCACTAACTCCGGACAGGAGTAACACTGAAACTTTCTTT
TRBJ2-1 | NA | 17 | NA | TRBV11-2 | CASSQEPTNSPYNEQFF | TGCGCCAGCAGCCAAGAGCCGACTAACTCACCCTACAATGAGCAGTTCTTC
TRBJ2-2 | few | 14 | NA | TRBV7-9 | CASSSRPKTGELFF | TGTGCCAGCAGCTCTCGACCAAAAACCGGGGAGCTGTTTTTT
TRBJ2-7 | few | 14 | NA | TRBV7-8 | CASSLVGTTYEQYF | TGTGCCAGCAGCTTAGTTGGCACTACCTACGAGCAGTACTTC
TRBJ1-5 | few | 14 | NA | TRBV28 | CASSWTAINHPQHF | TGTGCCAGCAGCTGGACAGCAATCAATCACCCCCAGCATTTT
TRBJ2-3 | few | 15 | NA | TRBV5-1 | CASSLRTFSTDTQYF | TGCGCCAGCAGCTTAAGGACCTTTAGCACAGATACGCAGTATTTT
TRBJ2-3 | NA | 14 | NA | TRBV7-9 | CASSLAPGQDTQYF | TGTGCCAGCAGCTTAGCTCCAGGGCAAGATACGCAGTATTTT
TRBJ2-2 | few | 16 | NA | TRBV5-4 | CASSLGADPNTGELFF | TGTGCCAGCAGCTTGGGGGCGGACCCGAACACCGGGGAGCTGTTTTTT
TRBJ2-2 | many | 17 | NA | TRBV18 | CASSPGPVAGNTGELFF | TGTGCCAGCTCACCGGGACCGGTGGCGGGAAACACCGGGGAGCTGTTTTTT
TRBJ1-4 | few | 15 | NA | TRBV4-3 | CASSQNPGTNEKLFF | TGCGCCAGCAGCCAAAACCCTGGGACTAATGAAAAACTGTTTTTT
TRBJ1-3 | few | 15 | TRBD1 | TRBV6-1 | CASRGQGAFGNTIYF | TGTGCCAGCAGGGGACAGGGGGCGTTTGGAAACACCATATATTTT
TRBJ2-1 | many | 18 | TRBD2 | TRBV28 | CASSPLFWRGGSYNEQFF | TGTGCCAGCAGCCCCCTTTTCTGGCGGGGGGGATCCTACAATGAGCAGTTCTTC
TRBJ1-2 | many | 12 | NA | TRBV12-3/TRBV12-4 | CASNGQSYGYTF | TGTGCCAGCAATGGACAGTCCTATGGCTACACCTTC
TRBJ2-1 | NA | 14 | TRBD2 | TRBV28 | CASTPGLAGNEQFF | TGTGCCAGTACTCCGGGACTAGCGGGAAATGAGCAGTTCTTC
TRBJ2-1 | many | 14 | TRBD1 | TRBV6-1 | CASSLGQGHNEQFF | TGTGCCAGCAGTTTGGGACAGGGGCACAATGAGCAGTTCTTC
TRBJ1-5 | many | 16 | TRBD1 | TRBV28 | CASSPEDRTPNQPQHF | TGTGCCAGCAGTCCAGAGGACAGGACCCCTAATCAGCCCCAGCATTTT
TRBJ2-3 | NA | 16 | TRBD2 | TRBV7-2 | CASSWGTSGGADTQYF | TGTGCCAGCAGCTGGGGGACTAGCGGTGGGGCAGATACGCAGTATTTT
TRBJ2-2 | many | 16 | TRBD2 | TRBV28 | CASSPLAGENTGELFF | TGTGCCAGCAGCCCACTAGCGGGAGAAAACACCGGGGAGCTGTTTTTT
TRBJ1-4 | few | 11 | NA | TRBV5-5 | CASSLFEKLFF | TGTGCCAGCAGCTTGTTTGAAAAACTGTTTTTT
TRBJ2-1 | few | 14 | NA | TRBV6-6 | CASSYTDSYNEQFF | TGTGCCAGCAGTTACACCGACAGTTACAATGAGCAGTTCTTC
TRBJ2-2 | few | 14 | NA | TRBV28 | CASRDSSNTGELFF | TGTGCCAGCAGGGACTCTTCGAACACCGGGGAGCTGTTTTTT
TRBJ2-1 | many | 15 | TRBD2 | TRBV7-3 | CASSLQGLAGNEQFF | TGTGCCAGCAGCTTACAGGGACTAGCGGGTAACGAGCAGTTCTTC
TRBJ1-5 | NA | 14 | TRBD1 | TRBV2 | CASSADRENPPQHF | TGTGCCAGCAGTGCGGACAGGGAGAATCCGCCCCAGCATTTT
TRBJ2-1 | NA | 16 | NA | TRBV24-1 | CATSDPIRRDHNEQFF | TGTGCCACCAGTGACCCCATTCGGCGGGACCACAATGAGCAGTTCTTC
TRBJ2-1 | few | 16 | TRBD2 | TRBV30 | CAWSRGLAGGPGEQFF | TGTGCCTGGAGTCGAGGACTAGCGGGAGGGCCGGGCGAGCAGTTCTTC
TRBJ1-1 | many | 14 | TRBD1 | TRBV27 | CASSIGGVNTEAFF | TGTGCCAGCAGCATAGGGGGCGTGAACACTGAAGCTTTCTTT
TRBJ2-5 | NA | 14 | TRBD1 | TRBV6-9 | CASSYRGRGETQYF | TGTGCCAGCAGTTACAGGGGGCGAGGAGAGACCCAGTACTTC
TRBJ1-5 | NA | 15 | NA | TRBV4-1 | CASSQEGLGAQPQHF | TGCGCCAGCAGCCAAGAGGGGCTCGGCGCACAGCCCCAGCATTTT
TRBJ2-3 | NA | 15 | NA | TRBV5-4 | CASSLSAGDTDTQYF | TGTGCCAGCAGCTTGTCGGCAGGGGACACAGATACGCAGTATTTT
TRBJ2-3 | many | 15 | TRBD2 | TRBV9 | CASSVERGWTDTQYF | TGTGCCAGCAGCGTAGAGCGGGGGTGGACAGATACGCAGTATTTT
TRBJ2-1 | NA | 13 | NA | TRBV19 | CASSMGTYNEQFF | TGTGCCAGTAGTATGGGAACTTACAATGAGCAGTTCTTC
TRBJ1-5 | many | 17 | NA | TRBV29-1 | CSVRLGQLRYSNQPQHF | TGCAGCGTTAGATTAGGACAGTTGAGGTATAGCAATCAGCCCCAGCATTTT
TRBJ1-1 | NA | 18 | NA | TRBV13 | CASSAIPGGWGVNTEAFF | TGTGCCAGCAGCGCGATTCCCGGGGGTTGGGGCGTGAACACTGAAGCTTTCTTT
TRBJ1-1 | NA | 17 | NA | TRBV4-1 | CASSQDNGGFRNTEAFF | TGCGCCAGCAGCCAAGACAACGGGGGGTTCAGGAACACTGAAGCTTTCTTT
TRBJ2-5 | many | 15 | NA | TRBV30 | CAWSAYRGFQETQYF | TGTGCCTGGAGTGCCTACCGGGGATTCCAAGAGACCCAGTACTTC
TRBJ2-7 | many | 16 | TRBD2 | TRBV6-5 | CASSYSGSGRFYEQYF | TGTGCCAGCAGTTACTCGGGCAGCGGGAGGTTCTACGAGCAGTACTTC
TRBJ2-3 | many | 11 | NA | TRBV5-1 | CASSLRDAQYF | TGCGCCAGCAGCTTGCGGGATGCGCAGTATTTT
TRBJ1-6 | NA | 13 | NA | TRBV25-1 | CASSEFKNSPLHF | TGTGCCAGCAGTGAATTTAAGAATTCACCCCTCCACTTT
TRBJ2-7 | many | 11 | NA | TRBV24-1 | CATSDKYEQYF | TGTGCCACCAGTGACAAATACGAGCAGTACTTC
TRBJ2-1 | many | 15 | NA | TRBV28 | CASSLCRGIDNEQFF | TGTGCCAGCAGTTTATGCCGGGGAATCGACAATGAGCAGTTCTTC
TRBJ2-7 | few | 16 | NA | TRBV5-4 | CASSTNSGPSFYEQYF | TGTGCCAGCAGCACGAATTCCGGGCCCTCATTCTACGAGCAGTACTTC
TRBJ2-7 | many | 14 | NA | TRBV28 | CASSPLEKYYEQYF | TGTGCCAGCAGTCCACTCGAGAAATACTACGAGCAGTACTTC
TRBJ2-1 | NA | 16 | TRBD2 | TRBV28 | CASSWGRLAGGNEQFF | TGTGCCAGCAGTTGGGGCCGACTAGCGGGGGGCAATGAGCAGTTCTTC
TRBJ2-1 | few | 15 | TRBD1 | TRBV28 | CASSRGTGAYNEQFF | TGTGCCAGCAGCCGCGGGACAGGAGCGTACAATGAGCAGTTCTTC